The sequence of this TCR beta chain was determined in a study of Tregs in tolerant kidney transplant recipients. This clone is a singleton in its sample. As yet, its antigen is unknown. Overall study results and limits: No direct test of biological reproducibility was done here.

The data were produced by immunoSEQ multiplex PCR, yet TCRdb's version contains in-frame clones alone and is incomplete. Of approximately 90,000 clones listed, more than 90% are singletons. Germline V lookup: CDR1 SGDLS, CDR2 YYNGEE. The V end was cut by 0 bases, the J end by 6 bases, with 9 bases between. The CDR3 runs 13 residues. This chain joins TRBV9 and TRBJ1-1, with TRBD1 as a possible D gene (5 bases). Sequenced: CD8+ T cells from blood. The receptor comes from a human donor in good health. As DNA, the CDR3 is TGTGCCAGCAGCGTAGCTCTAGGGGCTGAAGCTTTCTTT. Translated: CASSVALGAEAFF.